The following is a T cell receptor beta chain sequence with its context. Every one of the patients relapsed after autologous stem cell transplantation (brentuximab vedotin exposure was variable). TCRdb's copy holds only in-frame clones and misses some; the assay was immunoSEQ multiplex PCR. The table has around 100,000 clones, 80% to 90% seen once. This specimen belongs to a study of PD-1 blockade in classical Hodgkin lymphoma. Trimming shortened V by 3 bases and J by 2 bases, and 5 bases separated the two germline ends. The CDR3 contains 14 residues. Germline V CDR1 and CDR2: MNHEY, SMNVEV (reference sequence).

Specimen: peripheral blood mononuclear cells (PBMCs), collected before the second cycle of nivolumab. The source of this sequence is a human donor with classical Hodgkin lymphoma. V is TRBV27 and J is TRBJ2-6; the D is unclear. Here the CDR3 reads CASSFRAGANVLTF. In nucleotides, the CDR3 is TGTGCCAGCAGTTTCCGGGCTGGGGCCAACGTCCTGACTTTC.